This T cell receptor (beta chain) stems from a study of blood T cell repertoires in COVID-19. CDR3 length: 15 amino acids. Trimming left V 4 bases short and J 1 base short, with 13 bases between. CDR1 is SGHRS and CDR2 is YFSETQ in the germline V gene. In the original analysis: Using reference gene primer amplification, nucleated cell counts were estimated. Data came from immunoSEQ multiplex PCR; TCRdb stores just in-frame clones and leaves some out. D and trimming come from the DNA, and the V and J calls and clone size come from that table. In the table there are more than 200,000 clones, around four fifths of which are singletons.

V is TRBV5-1 and J is TRBJ2-3; weak D call: TRBD2 (6 bases). The sequence was obtained from a woman aged 40 to 50 with active or convalescent COVID-19. Input material: peripheral blood. CDR3 nucleotides: TGCGCCAGCAGCCGCGCTTCTAGCGGCACAGATACGCAGTATTTT. The encoded protein is CASSRASSGTDTQYF.